This TCR beta chain was sequenced for a study of blood T cell repertoires in COVID-19. Study overall: Acute and convalescent COVID-19 samples came from the United States, Italy and Spain. The analysed material was cDNA or gDNA that came from T cells, B-cell-depleted T cells, or PBMCs.

Germline-derived CDR1 and CDR2 are MDHEN and SYDVKM. CDR3 size: 14 residues. The V and J ends lost 2 bases and 11 bases respectively, with 18 bases between them. Per the original data handling: Reference gene primer amplification yielded estimated nucleated cell counts. Method: immunoSEQ multiplex PCR; TCRdb's copy keeps in-frame clones and lacks some. V, J and clone size derive from that table, while D and trimming were established from the DNA sequence. The repertoire consists of some 140,000 clones, with roughly 85% occurring once and the leading ten covering 3.5% to 4.5%. The sequenced sample consisted of peripheral blood. The J gene is TRBJ1-1, the V gene TRBV28, with D hard to call. The TCR sequence derives from a man aged 60 to 75 with acute or convalescent COVID-19. CDR3 coding DNA: TGTGCCAGCAGTTTAGATCCCTTGAGGGCCGGGGCTTTCTTT. Its translation: CASSLDPLRAGAFF.